This TCR beta chain was sequenced during a study of blood T cell repertoires in COVID-19 (dated by TCRdb to between 2020 and 2021). Describing the broader study: Collaborator samples came from the United States, Italy and Spain and covered acute and convalescent phases of COVID-19. The repertoires were made available in a free public database intended to serve as a resource for research on the immune response to SARS-CoV-2. The samples were drawn from the first 160 participants of the ongoing ImmuneRACE study and from some 1,300 subjects provided by 6 global collaborators. Where available, HLA class I and class II types were obtained from metadata supplied by the sample provider rather than from assay-based typing. The dataset comprised deeply sampled blood TCRbeta repertoires from subjects exposed to, actively infected with, or recovered from COVID-19. The prospective study material was composed of cDNA or gDNA derived from T cells, B-cell-depleted T cells, or PBMCs. Sample metadata almost always included a de-identified subject ID, COVID-19 status, age in years and sex.

What the study reported, not specific to this receptor: How much clinical and demographic metadata was included differed by source and by participant, and the metadata was provided uncurated.

Cut back by 5 bases and 3 bases, the V and J ends lie 8 bases apart. The germline V gene encodes CDR1 SEHNR and CDR2 FQNEAQ (reference sequence). From its cysteine to its phenylalanine, the CDR3 spans 12 amino acids. Only CDR3 DNA is held: 36 bases, read in frame from base 1. TCRbeta CDR3 regions were amplified from genomic DNA by means of the immunoSEQ Assay, a bias-controlled multiplex PCR. Regarding the original processing steps: The number of nucleated cells in each sample was estimated by amplification of reference gene primers within the assay. To quantify the absolute abundance of each unique TCRbeta CDR3 rearrangement, sequence reads were collapsed and filtered. For each sample, productive Simpson clonality was calculated by taking the square root of Simpson's diversity index across productive rearrangements. Here the immuneACCESS table is served through TCRdb, limited to in-frame sequences with V and J called. Missing clones are a known gap in these copies; in checked studies unresolved V genes cover under half, and the rest lacks a known reason. D and trimming were read from the DNA, whereas the V and J calls and clone size are those reported in that table. The sample table holds 150,000 to 200,000 clones, of which approximately 88% were seen once. The ten largest clonotypes hold more than 4.5% of the sample.

Enrolling through a virtual design, the prospective study's participants ranged in age from roughly 18 to 89 years and lived across some 22 United States geographic areas. In the prospective study, participants were assigned to cohorts based on the clinical history participants reported in a screening survey and a study questionnaire. Exposed participants were defined as having been in contact with someone with a PCR-confirmed or clinician-diagnosed COVID-19 case within 2 weeks of study entry. In the prospective study, whole blood, serum and a nasopharyngeal or oropharyngeal swab were collected from each participant by mobile phlebotomists. Additional blood draws and questionnaires over an approximately 2-month period could optionally be provided by prospective study participants. Before DNA extraction, blood samples from the prospective study were shipped at room temperature or frozen. Concerning this clone: Its recognized antigen is unknown. Base qualities were left out, and no much larger clone turns up one base away.

Material: PBMCs or T cells enriched from blood (not recorded which). The receptor was isolated from a man between 70 and 80 years old who had been exposed to COVID-19. Recombination connected TRBV7-9 to TRBJ2-7; TRBD2 might be the D gene, on 5 matching bases. The DNA reads as follows: TGTGCCAGCAGCCGCGGGCTCTACGAGCAGTACTTC. This yields the protein CASSRGLYEQYF.